Shown below are 4 T cell receptor beta chains from a single sample sequenced in a study of blood T cells in healthy people across ages (dated by TCRdb to the mid-2010s). Library preparation was by 5' RACE. TCRdb names Illumina HiSeq 2500 as the instrument used. A second about 7 to 11 cycle PCR used a sample-barcoded 5' primer and a J-beta primer mix. Clones were called with MiXCR by TCRdb after fastp trimmed the public reads at Q25, and only in-frame beta chains were retained. Duplicate CDR3 protein sequences are folded into a single record with the most common DNA and genes. This sample gives 600,000 to 1,000,000 distinct CDR3 sequences in total; over 45% of them show up just once. Clones ranked in the top ten supply roughly 22% of the sample. Sample: blood. The receptors here all came from a man aged 25 to 45 in good health.

CDR3 region: CSPLRGALSEQFF. CDR3 nucleotide sequence: TGCAGTCCCCTGCGGGGGGCTCTCAGCGAGCAGTTCTTC. The chain recombines TRBV20-1 with TRBJ2-1; 8 bases map to TRBD2. J was trimmed by 10 bases and V by 8 bases; bases with no gene match: 13. CDR3 size: 13 residues. Germline V gene data show CDR1 as DFQATT and CDR2 as SNEGSKA (reference sequence).

The rearrangement links TRBV5-1 to TRBJ2-1, with D unclear. In germline, CDR1 is SGHRS, CDR2 YFSETQ. The CDR3 spans 15 residues. Trimming cost V 6 bases and J 4 bases, with 17 bases left between them. The CDR3 nucleotides are TGCGCCAGCACGCCGAGGCAGGCGCTTTACAATGAGCAGTTCTTC. This gives the protein CASTPRQALYNEQFF.

The chain combines TRBV10-3 with TRBJ1-6; 7 bases map to TRBD1. Germline-derived CDR1 and CDR2 are ENHRY and SYGVKD. This CDR3 has 19 amino acids. Trimming cost V 2 bases and J 6 bases; bases outside gene matches: 16. CDR3 DNA: TGTGCCATCAGTGAGACGCCAACGGGACAGAGCTCCCGTAATTCACCCCTCCACTTT. Translating gives CAISETPTGQSSRNSPLHF.

The CDR3 sequence is CASSYSGGTNTGELFF. CDR3 in DNA: TGTGCCAGCAGCTATAGCGGGGGAACGAACACCGGGGAGCTGTTTTTT. This rearrangement joins TRBV7-2 to TRBJ2-2; 9 bases fit TRBD2. Trimming took 4 bases from V and 0 from J; bases not matched to a gene: 3. This CDR3 comprises 16 residues. Germline-derived CDR1 and CDR2 are SGHTA and FQGNSA.